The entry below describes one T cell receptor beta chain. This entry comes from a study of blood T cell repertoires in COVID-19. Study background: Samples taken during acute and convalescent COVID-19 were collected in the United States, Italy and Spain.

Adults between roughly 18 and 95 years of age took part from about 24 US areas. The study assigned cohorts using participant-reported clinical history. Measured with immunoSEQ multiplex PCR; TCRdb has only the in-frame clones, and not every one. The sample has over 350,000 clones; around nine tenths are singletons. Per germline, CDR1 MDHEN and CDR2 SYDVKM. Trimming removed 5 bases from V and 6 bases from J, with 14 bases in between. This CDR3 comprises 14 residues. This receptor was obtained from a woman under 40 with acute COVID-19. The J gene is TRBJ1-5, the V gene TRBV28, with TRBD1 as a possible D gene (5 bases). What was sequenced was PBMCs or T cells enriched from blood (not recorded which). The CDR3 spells CASSPGNRIQPQHF. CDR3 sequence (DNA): TGTGCCAGCAGTCCAGGGAATCGGATTCAGCCCCAGCATTTT.